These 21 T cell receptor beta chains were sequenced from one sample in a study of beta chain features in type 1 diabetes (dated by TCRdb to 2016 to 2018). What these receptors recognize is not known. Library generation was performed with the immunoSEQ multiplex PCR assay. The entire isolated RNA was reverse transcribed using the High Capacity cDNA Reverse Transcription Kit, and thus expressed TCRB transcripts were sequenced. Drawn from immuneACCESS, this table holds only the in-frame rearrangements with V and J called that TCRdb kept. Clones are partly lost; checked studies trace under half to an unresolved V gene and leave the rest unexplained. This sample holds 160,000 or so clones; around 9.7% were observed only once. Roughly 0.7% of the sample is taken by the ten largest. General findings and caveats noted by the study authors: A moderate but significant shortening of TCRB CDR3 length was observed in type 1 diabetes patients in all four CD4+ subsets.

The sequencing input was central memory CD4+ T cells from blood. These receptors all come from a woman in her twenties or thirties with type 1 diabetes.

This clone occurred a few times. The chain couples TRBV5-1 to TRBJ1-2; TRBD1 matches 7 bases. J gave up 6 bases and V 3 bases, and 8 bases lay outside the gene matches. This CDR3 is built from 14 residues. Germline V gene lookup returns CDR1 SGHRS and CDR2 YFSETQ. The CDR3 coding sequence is TGCGCCAGCAGCTATAATACAGGGGAGGATGGCTACACCTTC. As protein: CASSYNTGEDGYTF.

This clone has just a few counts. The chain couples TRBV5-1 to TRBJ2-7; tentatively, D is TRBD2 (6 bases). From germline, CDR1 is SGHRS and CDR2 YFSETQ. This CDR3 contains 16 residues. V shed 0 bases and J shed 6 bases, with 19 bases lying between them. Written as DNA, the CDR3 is TGCGCCAGCAGCTTGGAAGGGTGGACTAACTCAGCCGAGCAGTACTTC. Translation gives CASSLEGWTNSAEQYF. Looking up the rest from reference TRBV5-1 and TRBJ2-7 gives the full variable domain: KAGVTQTPRYLIKTRGQQVTLSCSPISGHRSVSWYQQTPGQGLQFLFEYFSETQRNKGNFPGRFSGRQFSNSRSEMNVSTLELGDSALYLCASSLEGWTNSAEQYFGPGTRLTVT.

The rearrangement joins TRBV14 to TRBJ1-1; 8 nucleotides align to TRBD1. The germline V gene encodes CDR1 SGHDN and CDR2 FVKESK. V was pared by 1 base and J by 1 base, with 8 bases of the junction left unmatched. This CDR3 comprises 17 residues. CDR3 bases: TGTGCCAGCAGCCAAGTTGGCAGGGGGCTGTGGAACACTGAAGCTTTCTTT. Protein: CASSQVGRGLWNTEAFF.

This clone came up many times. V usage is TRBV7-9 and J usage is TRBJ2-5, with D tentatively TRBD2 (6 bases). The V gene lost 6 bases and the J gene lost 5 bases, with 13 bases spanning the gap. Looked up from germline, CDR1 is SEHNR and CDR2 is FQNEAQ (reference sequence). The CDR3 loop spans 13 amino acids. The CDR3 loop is CASRAGLFETQYF. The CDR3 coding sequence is TGTGCCAGCAGAGCGGGCCTTTTCGAGACCCAGTACTTC. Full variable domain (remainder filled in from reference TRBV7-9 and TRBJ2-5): DTGVSQNPRHKITKRGQNVTFRCDPISEHNRLYWYRQTLGQGPEFLTYFQNEAQLEKSRLLSDRFSAERPKGSFSTLEIQRTEQGDSAMYLCASRAGLFETQYFGPGTRLLVL.

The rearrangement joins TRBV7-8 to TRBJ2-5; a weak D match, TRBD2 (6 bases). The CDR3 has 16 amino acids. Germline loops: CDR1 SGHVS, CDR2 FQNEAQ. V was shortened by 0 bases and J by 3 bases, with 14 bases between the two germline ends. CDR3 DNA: TGTGCCAGCAGCTTAGCGCGGAGGGCAAGAGAAGAGACCCAGTACTTC. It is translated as CASSLARRAREETQYF.

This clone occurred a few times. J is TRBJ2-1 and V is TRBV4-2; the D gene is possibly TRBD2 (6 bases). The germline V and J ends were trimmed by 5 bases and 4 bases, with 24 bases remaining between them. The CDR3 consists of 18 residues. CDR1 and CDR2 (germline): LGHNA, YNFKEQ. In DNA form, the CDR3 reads TGTGCCAGCAGCAATTCCCCCGAGGGTGGCGGGGCGTACAATGAGCAGTTCTTC. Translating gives CASSNSPEGGGAYNEQFF.

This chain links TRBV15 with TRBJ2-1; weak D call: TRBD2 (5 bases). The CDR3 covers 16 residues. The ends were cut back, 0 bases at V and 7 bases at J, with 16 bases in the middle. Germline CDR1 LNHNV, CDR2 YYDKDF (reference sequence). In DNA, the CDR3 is TGTGCCACCAGCAGAGATATGGACTCGAAGATTAATGAGCAGTTCTTC. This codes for CATSRDMDSKINEQFF.

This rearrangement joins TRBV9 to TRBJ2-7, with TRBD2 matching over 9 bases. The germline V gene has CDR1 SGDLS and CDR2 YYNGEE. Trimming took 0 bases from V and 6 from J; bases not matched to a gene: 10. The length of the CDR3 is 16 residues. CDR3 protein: CASSVATGTSYTEQYF. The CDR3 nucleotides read TGTGCCAGCAGCGTAGCGACCGGGACTAGCTATACCGAGCAGTACTTC.

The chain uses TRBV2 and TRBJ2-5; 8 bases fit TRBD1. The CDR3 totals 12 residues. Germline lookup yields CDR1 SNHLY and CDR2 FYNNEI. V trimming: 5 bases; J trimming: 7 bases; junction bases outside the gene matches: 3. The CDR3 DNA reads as TGTGCCAGCAGTACGGGACAGGCGACCCAGTACTTC. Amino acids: CASSTGQATQYF.

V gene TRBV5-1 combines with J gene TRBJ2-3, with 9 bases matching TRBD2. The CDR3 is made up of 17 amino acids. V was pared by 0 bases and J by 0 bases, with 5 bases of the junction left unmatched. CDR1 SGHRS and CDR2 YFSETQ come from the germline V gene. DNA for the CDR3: TGCGCCAGCAGCTTGGACCCGACTAGCGGTAGCACAGATACGCAGTATTTT. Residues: CASSLDPTSGSTDTQYF.

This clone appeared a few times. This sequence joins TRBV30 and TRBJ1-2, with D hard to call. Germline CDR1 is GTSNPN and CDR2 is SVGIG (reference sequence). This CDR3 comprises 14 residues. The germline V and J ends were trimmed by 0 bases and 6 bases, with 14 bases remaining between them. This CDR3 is CAWSVLFGENGYTF. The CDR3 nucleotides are TGTGCCTGGAGTGTACTCTTCGGGGAAAATGGCTACACCTTC.

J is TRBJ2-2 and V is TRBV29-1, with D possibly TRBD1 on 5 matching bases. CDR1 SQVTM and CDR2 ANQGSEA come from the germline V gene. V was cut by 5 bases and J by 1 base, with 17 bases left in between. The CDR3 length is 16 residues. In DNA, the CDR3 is TGCAGCGTTCGGTGTATTCGGACAAAGAACACCGGGGAGCTGTTTTTT. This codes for CSVRCIRTKNTGELFF.

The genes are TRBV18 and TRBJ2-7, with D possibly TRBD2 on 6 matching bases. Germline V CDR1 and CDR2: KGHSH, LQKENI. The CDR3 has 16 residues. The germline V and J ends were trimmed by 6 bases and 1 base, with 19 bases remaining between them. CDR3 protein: CASSHRGGRQSYEQYF. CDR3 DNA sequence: TGTGCCAGCTCCCACCGTGGAGGGAGACAATCCTACGAGCAGTACTTC.

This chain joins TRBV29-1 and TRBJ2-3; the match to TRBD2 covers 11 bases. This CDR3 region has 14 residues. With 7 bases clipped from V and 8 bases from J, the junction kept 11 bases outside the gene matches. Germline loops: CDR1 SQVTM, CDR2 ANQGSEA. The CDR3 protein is CSAAGTSGSGTQYF. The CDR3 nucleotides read TGCAGCGCAGCCGGGACTAGCGGCTCAGGTACGCAGTATTTT.

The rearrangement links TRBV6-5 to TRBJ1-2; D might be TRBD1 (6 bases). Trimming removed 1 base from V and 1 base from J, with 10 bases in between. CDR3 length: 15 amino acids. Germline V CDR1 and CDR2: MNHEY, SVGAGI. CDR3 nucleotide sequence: TGTGCCAGCAGTTACTACGGGGGGCTTAACTATGGCTACACCTTC. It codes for CASSYYGGLNYGYTF.

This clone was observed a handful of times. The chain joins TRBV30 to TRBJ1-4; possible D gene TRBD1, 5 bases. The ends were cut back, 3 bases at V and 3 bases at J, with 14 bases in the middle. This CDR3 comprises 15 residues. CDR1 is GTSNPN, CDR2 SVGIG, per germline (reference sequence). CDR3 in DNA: TGTGCCTGGAGGAGACGGGCGGGGGCTAATGAAAAACTGTTTTTT. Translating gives CAWRRRAGANEKLFF. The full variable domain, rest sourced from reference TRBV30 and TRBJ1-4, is SQTIHQWPATLVQPVGSPLSLECTVEGTSNPNLYWYRQAAGRGLQLLFYSVGIGQISSEVPQNLSASRPQDRQFILSSKKLLLSDSGFYLCAWRRRAGANEKLFFGSGTQLSVL.

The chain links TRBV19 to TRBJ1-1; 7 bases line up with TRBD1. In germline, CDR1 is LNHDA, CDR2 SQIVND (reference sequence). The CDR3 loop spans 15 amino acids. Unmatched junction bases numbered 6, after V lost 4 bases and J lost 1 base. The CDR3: CASSTQGQPNTEAFF. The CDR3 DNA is TGTGCCAGTAGTACTCAGGGACAGCCGAACACTGAAGCTTTCTTT.

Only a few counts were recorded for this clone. The CDR3 loop reads CAWSPQGDTIYF. Written as DNA, the CDR3 is TGTGCCTGGAGTCCGCAGGGGGACACCATATATTTT. The chain links TRBV30 to TRBJ1-3; the match to TRBD1 covers 7 bases. The trim removed 2 bases at V and 8 bases at J, leaving 3 bases unmatched. CDR3 length: 12 amino acids. Germline V gene lookup returns CDR1 GTSNPN and CDR2 SVGIG (reference sequence).

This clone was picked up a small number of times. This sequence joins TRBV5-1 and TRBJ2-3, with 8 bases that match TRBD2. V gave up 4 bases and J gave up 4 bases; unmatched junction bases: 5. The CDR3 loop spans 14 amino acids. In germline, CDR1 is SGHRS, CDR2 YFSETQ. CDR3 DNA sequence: TGCGCCAGCAGCGCCGGGACTAGTTCAGATACGCAGTATTTT. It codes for CASSAGTSSDTQYF.

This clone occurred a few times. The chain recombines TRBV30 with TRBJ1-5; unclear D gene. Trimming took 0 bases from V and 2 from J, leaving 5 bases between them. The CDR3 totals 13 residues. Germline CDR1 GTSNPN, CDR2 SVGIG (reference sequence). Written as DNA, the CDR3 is TGTGCCTGGAGTGTCGAGGGCAATCAGCCCCAGCATTTT. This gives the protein CAWSVEGNQPQHF.

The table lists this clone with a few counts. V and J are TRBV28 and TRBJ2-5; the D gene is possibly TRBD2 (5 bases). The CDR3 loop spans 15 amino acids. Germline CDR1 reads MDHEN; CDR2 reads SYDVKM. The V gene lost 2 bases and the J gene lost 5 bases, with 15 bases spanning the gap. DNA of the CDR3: TGTGCCAGCAGTTTAGTCGGACTCCTCCTGGAGACCCAGTACTTC. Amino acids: CASSLVGLLLETQYF.